These 3 T cell receptor beta chains originate from one sample sequenced in a study of cytomegalovirus exposure and HLA in healthy donors (dated by TCRdb to 2016 to 2017). The receptor library was made with the immunoSEQ multiplex PCR assay. The multiplex PCR relied on a mix of 60 forward primers for TCR Vbeta segments and 13 reverse primers for TCR Jbeta segments. The clones in this table, taken by TCRdb from immuneACCESS, are in-frame only. Not every clone is retained; where verified, under half of the shortfall comes from an unresolved V gene, and the cause of the rest is unknown. The sample table holds tens of thousands of clones. The top ten clonotypes cover about 4% of the sample. The sample comprised PBMCs. The receptors derive from a female donor in good health and CMV-seropositive.

In nucleotides, the CDR3 is TGTGCCATCAGTGACAGGGAAGAGACCCAGTACTTC. Its translation is CAISDREETQYF. The gene calls are TRBV10-3 and TRBJ2-5; tentative D call: TRBD1 (5 bases). V was shortened by 3 bases and J by 3 bases, with 5 bases between the two germline ends. The CDR3 is 12 residues long. Germline V gene lookup returns CDR1 ENHRY and CDR2 SYGVKD.

The chain is built from TRBV12-5 and TRBJ2-7; 9 nucleotides align to TRBD1. Germline values: CDR1 LGHNT, CDR2 FRNRAP. The CDR3 loop spans 14 amino acids. The junction had 9 bases not matched to a gene; V was cut back by 9 bases and J by 3 bases. The CDR3 spells CASSSGQGFYEQYF. CDR3 nucleotide sequence: TGTGCTAGCTCCTCGGGACAGGGATTCTACGAGCAGTACTTC.

This rearrangement joins TRBV21-1 to TRBJ2-7; TRBD2 is the table's D call and was not checked against the DNA. TRBV21-1 is listed as a pseudogene. The CDR3 extends over 18 amino acids. This chain's CDR3 is CASSKHLLAGGTFLEQYF. The DNA for the CDR3 is TGTGCCAGCAGCAAACACTTACTAGCGGGAGGAACTTTTCTCGAGCAGTACTTC.